Following are 9 T cell receptor beta chains from one sample sequenced in a study of blood T cell repertoires in COVID-19. The protocol was immunoSEQ multiplex PCR, while the TCRdb copy is restricted to in-frame clones and leaves out a portion. The sample holds tens of thousands of clones; around 79% are singletons and the top ten take roughly 12%. The material sequenced was peripheral blood. The receptors stem from a man older than 75 with acute or convalescent COVID-19.

V and J are TRBV6-6 and TRBJ1-1; tentative D call: TRBD1 (5 bases). This CDR3 is 13 amino acids long. The ends were cut back, 5 bases at V and 4 bases at J, with 11 bases in the middle. The V gene's germline CDR1 is MNHNY and CDR2 SVGAGI (reference sequence). The CDR3 region is CASSGRQPTEAFF. The CDR3 DNA sequence: TGTGCCAGCAGTGGACGACAGCCCACTGAAGCTTTCTTT.

The rearrangement uses TRBV6-1 and TRBJ1-2; D not resolved. The V gene's germline CDR1 is MNHNS and CDR2 SASEGT. The CDR3 runs to 14 residues. Trimming pared 1 base from V and 4 bases from J, leaving 10 bases between. CDR3 amino acids: CASSEGPSAYGYTF. For the CDR3, the DNA is TGTGCCAGCAGTGAAGGGCCATCCGCCTATGGCTACACCTTC.

The J gene is TRBJ2-2, the V gene TRBV24-1; TRBD1 matches 7 bases. The CDR3 covers 16 residues. After removal of 4 bases from V and 0 bases from J, the junction contained 4 bases not matched to a gene. Germline CDR1 KGHDR, CDR2 SFDVKD. This chain's CDR3 is CATSDPQGANTGELFF. The CDR3 DNA sequence: TGTGCCACCAGTGACCCGCAGGGGGCGAACACCGGGGAGCTGTTTTTT.

V is TRBV6-1 and J is TRBJ1-4, with D possibly TRBD1 on 5 matching bases. The CDR3 runs 15 residues. CDR1 is MNHNS, CDR2 SASEGT, per germline. Trimming took 1 base from V and 6 from J, leaving 12 bases between them. The chain's CDR3 is CASSEVGGGDEKLFF. CDR3 bases: TGTGCCAGCAGTGAAGTCGGGGGGGGAGATGAAAAACTGTTTTTT.

This chain links TRBV11-2 with TRBJ2-2; weak D call: TRBD1 (6 bases). The CDR3 contains 14 residues. Germline CDR1 SGHAT, CDR2 FQNNGV. V gave up 5 bases and J gave up 1 base, with 8 bases separating them. This CDR3 is CASSPTGNTGELFF. CDR3 DNA sequence: TGTGCCAGCAGCCCGACAGGGAACACCGGGGAGCTGTTTTTT.

This clone has only a few counts. This sequence joins TRBV6-5 and TRBJ1-5; 7 nucleotides align to TRBD1. There are 14 residues in the CDR3. J was trimmed by 5 bases and V by 6 bases; bases with no gene match: 7. In germline, CDR1 is MNHEY, CDR2 SVGAGI. The DNA of the CDR3 is TGTGCCAGCAGCAGACAGGGAAAGGATCAGCCCCAGCATTTT. As protein: CASSRQGKDQPQHF.

The sample holds one count of this clone. This chain links TRBV28 with TRBJ1-5; TRBD1 might be the D (6 bases). The ends were cut back, 2 bases at V and 5 bases at J, with 10 bases in the middle. This CDR3 is 14 amino acids long. CDR1 MDHEN and CDR2 SYDVKM come from the germline V gene. The CDR3 bases are TGTGCCAGCAGTTTAGGTGGGGGCCATCAGCCCCAGCATTTT. Protein sequence: CASSLGGGHQPQHF.

V and J are TRBV5-1 and TRBJ2-1; 7 bases line up with TRBD1. The CDR3 has 13 residues. J was trimmed by 7 bases and V by 2 bases; bases with no gene match: 3. CDR1 is SGHRS, CDR2 YFSETQ, per germline. CDR3 amino acids: CASSFTGVNEQFF. In DNA form, the CDR3 reads TGCGCCAGCAGCTTTACAGGGGTTAATGAGCAGTTCTTC. Full variable domain (remainder filled in from reference TRBV5-1 and TRBJ2-1): KAGVTQTPRYLIKTRGQQVTLSCSPISGHRSVSWYQQTPGQGLQFLFEYFSETQRNKGNFPGRFSGRQFSNSRSEMNVSTLELGDSALYLCASSFTGVNEQFFGPGTRLTVL.

J is TRBJ2-5 and V is TRBV25-1, with D uncertain. CDR1 MGHDK and CDR2 SYGVNS come from the germline V gene. The CDR3 extends over 14 amino acids. Trimming removed 4 bases at V and 7 bases at J, with 16 bases between. The CDR3 sequence is CASSAPGTPSTQYF. The CDR3, as DNA: TGTGCCAGCAGTGCCCCAGGAACTCCTTCGACCCAGTACTTC.